The T cell receptor beta chain described here comes from a study of T cell clones after liver transplantation. Overall study context: Standard immunosuppression, with no induction, continued until 12-24 months after transplant. At least one year of complete immunosuppression withdrawal without enzymes over twice normal defined tolerance.

Clones were sequenced by immunoSEQ multiplex PCR, and TCRdb holds only the in-frame ones, with some missing. This sample yields over 14,000 clones, of which under 90% are seen a single time; roughly 27% belongs to the top ten. Overall study findings and caveats: The donor-reactive repertoire was only partly measurable in a couple of subjects, lacking donor cells. Graft donor-reactive T cells may have migrated into the graft rather than being deleted.

Germline V lookup: CDR1 MNHEY, CDR2 SMNVEV (reference sequence). Trimming left V 2 bases short and J 3 bases short, with 5 bases between. This CDR3 is built from 12 residues. As for this clone: Its antigen remains unidentified.

The chain couples TRBV27 to TRBJ2-7, with D hard to call. The TCR was taken from a human patient who received a liver transplant. Some T cells may trace back to the graft donor. The sequencing used CD8+ T cells from blood, collected around 44 months after liver transplant. This chain's CDR3 is CASSLPNYEQYF. CDR3 coding DNA: TGTGCCAGCAGTTTACCTAACTACGAGCAGTACTTC.